Shown below are 3 T cell receptor beta chains from a single sample sequenced in a study of PD-1 blockade in classical Hodgkin lymphoma. Using immunoSEQ multiplex PCR, the repertoire was profiled, and TCRdb retains in-frame clones only, with some absent. Of about 14,000 clones listed, about 90% were seen once; the top ten hold under 6.5%. Time point denoted: newly diagnosed, previously untreated cHL patient sample. Isolated CD8+ T cells were derived from thawed PBMCs through magnetic negative selection. Sequenced material: CD8+ T cells from blood. All receptors derive from a human donor with classical Hodgkin lymphoma.

The chain recombines TRBV5-1 with TRBJ2-7; D gene ambiguous. V was trimmed by 3 bases and J by 2 bases, leaving 15 bases between them. This CDR3 region has 15 residues. Germline loops: CDR1 SGHRS, CDR2 YFSETQ. CDR3 in DNA: TGCGCCAGCAGCTCCGAGACCTTAGAGACCTACGAGCAGTACTTC. It codes for CASSSETLETYEQYF.

The chain carries TRBV9 and TRBJ2-7; 14 bases match TRBD2. The ends lost 3 bases at V and 2 bases at J; junction bases unmatched: 7. CDR1 is SGDLS, CDR2 YYNGEE, per germline. The CDR3 is 17 amino acids. This CDR3 is CASSGTSGRPEPYEQYF. CDR3 in DNA: TGTGCCAGCAGCGGGACTAGCGGGAGGCCGGAGCCCTACGAGCAGTACTTC.

This clone was observed a few times. The gene calls are TRBV4-1 and TRBJ2-2; D unresolved. Germline V CDR1 and CDR2: MGHRA, YSYEKL. The CDR3 has 14 residues. V was shortened by 1 base and J by 1 base, with 4 bases between the two germline ends. Here the CDR3 DNA reads TGCGCCAGCAGCCAAGCAGAGAACACCGGGGAGCTGTTTTTT. Its translation is CASSQAENTGELFF.